This T cell receptor beta chain was sequenced for a study of shared clonotypes between healthy human individuals. Study-wide findings and caveats: Generation of non-shared clonotypes was less probable than generation of clonotypes shared by all four donors.

Generated by immunoSEQ multiplex PCR, the TCRdb table keeps only in-frame clones and is missing some. The repertoire holds about 2.4 million clones, with 90% to 95% as singletons. About this clone itself: Its target is unknown.

The sample consisted of naive CD4+ T cells from PBMCs. Sample subset: CD45RA+ positively selected. The TCR comes from a man aged 18 to 29 in good health. Some clones in this sample may be carry-over from other donors' samples.

The DNA of the CDR3 is TGTGCCAGCAGCGCTCCTCACGGTAACACTGAAGCTTTCTTT. Protein product: CASSAPHGNTEAFF. The chain carries TRBV11-2 and TRBJ1-1, with D unclear. CDR3 length equals 14 residues. Germline V gives CDR1 SGHAT, CDR2 FQNNGV. V lost 5 bases to trimming and J lost 2 bases, with 12 bases between them.